Listed below are T cell receptor beta chains from one sample, sequenced in a study of shared clonotypes between healthy human individuals. Clones were read by immunoSEQ multiplex PCR, and TCRdb kept only the in-frame ones, dropping some. Counted here are roughly 810,000 clones, 90% to 97% occurring once; the ten biggest clones make up about 0.25%. Material for sequencing was naive CD8+ T cells sorted from blood. Receptor source: a man aged 25-45 years in good health. Both conserved end residues are part of each CDR3. D genes are given only for firm matches. The listing skips clone size in some rows; elsewhere it reads once, few, many or a size class.

NA	TRBV5-4	NA	TRBJ2-7	TGTGCCAGCAGCCTTTGGTGGGGCGGGACCCACTACGAGCAGTACTTC	CASSLWWGGTHYEQYF
NA	TRBV29-1	NA	TRBJ2-5	TGCAGCGTTGAAGAGCGCCAGGTACAAGAGACCCAGTACTTC	CSVEERQVQETQYF
NA	TRBV5-4	NA	TRBJ2-7	TGTGCCAGCAGCTTGGCAGGAACGACATACGAGCAGTACTTC	CASSLAGTTYEQYF
NA	TRBV10-3	NA	TRBJ2-7	TGTGCCACTTGGCAGGGTGTACTTCCCGAGCAGTACTTC	CATWQGVLPEQYF
NA	TRBV11-2	NA	TRBJ2-7	TGTGCCAGCAGCTTAGTAGTAGGCGGCGAGCAGTACTTC	CASSLVVGGEQYF
TRBD2	TRBV9	NA	TRBJ2-3	TGTGCCAGCAGCGTAGCGGGAACTAGCGGGAAGGTCACAGATACGCAGTATTTT	CASSVAGTSGKVTDTQYF
TRBD2	TRBV5-6	NA	TRBJ2-1	TGTGCCAGCAACCTGATGGGTGGGACTAGCGGGAGTATTATAAATGAGCAGTTCTTC	CASNLMGGTSGSIINEQFF
NA	TRBV9	NA	TRBJ2-1	TGTGCCAGCAGCTACACCCAGGATGAGCAGTTCTTC	CASSYTQDEQFF
NA	TRBV7-9	NA	TRBJ2-5	TGTGCCAGCAGCTTAGATCAAGGGATGCAAGAGACCCAGTACTTC	CASSLDQGMQETQYF
TRBD2	TRBV14	NA	TRBJ2-1	TGTGCCAGCAGCCGAGCTTCTAGCGGCTCCTACAATGAGCAGTTCTTC	CASSRASSGSYNEQFF
NA	TRBV5-1	NA	TRBJ2-5	TGCGCCAGCAGCTTGGCCCAGGGGTTAGAGACCCAGTACTTC	CASSLAQGLETQYF
NA	TRBV6-5	NA	TRBJ2-7	TGTGCCAGCAGTTCCGGACAGGAGCAGTACTTC	CASSSGQEQYF
TRBD1	TRBV5-4	NA	TRBJ2-6	TGTGCCAGCAACAAGGAAGGGACAGCCTCTGGGGCCAACGTCCTGACTTTC	CASNKEGTASGANVLTF
TRBD1	TRBV6-1	NA	TRBJ2-1	TGTGCCAGCAGTGCCCTGGACAGGGGACAAGCCTACAATGAGCAGTTCTTC	CASSALDRGQAYNEQFF
TRBD2	TRBV15	NA	TRBJ2-1	TGTGCCACCAGCAGACCGCTACTAGCGGGAAAGGTGAATGAGCAGTTCTTC	CATSRPLLAGKVNEQFF
TRBD2	TRBV7-9	NA	TRBJ2-7	TGTGCCAGCAGCTGGACTAGCGGGACGTCCGAGCAGTACTTC	CASSWTSGTSEQYF
NA	TRBV4-1	NA	TRBJ1-5	TGCGCCAGCAGCCAAGAGCCCCGGACCAATCAGCCCCAGCATTTT	CASSQEPRTNQPQHF
NA	TRBV5-5	NA	TRBJ2-7	TGTGCCAGCAGACTCGGGGTGTACGAGCAGTACTTC	CASRLGVYEQYF
NA	TRBV7-9	NA	TRBJ1-4	TGTGCCAGCACCGTTTCAGGCGGGAATGAAAAACTGTTTTTT	CASTVSGGNEKLFF
NA	TRBV29-1	NA	TRBJ2-7	TGCAGCGTTCTCACGGGGAGCGCCGAGCAGTACTTC	CSVLTGSAEQYF
NA	TRBV10-3	NA	TRBJ2-1	TGTGCCATCAGTGAGTCTGGCAGGGGCTACAATGAGCAGTTCTTC	CAISESGRGYNEQFF
TRBD2	TRBV27	NA	TRBJ2-7	TGTGCCAGCAGGCTGTCTAGCGGGAGAAACTGGGACGAGCAGTACTTC	CASRLSSGRNWDEQYF
NA	TRBV5-1	NA	TRBJ2-2	TGCGCCAGCATGACAGCTCCGAACACCGGGGAGCTGTTTTTT	CASMTAPNTGELFF
NA	TRBV28	NA	TRBJ1-2	TGTGCCAGCAGTTTCGAGGACGGAACTAACTATGGCTACACCTTC	CASSFEDGTNYGYTF
TRBD2	TRBV5-6	NA	TRBJ2-1	TGTGCCAGCAGCTCCGTAGCCGGGACTAGCGGGAGGTTCAATGAGCAGTTCTTC	CASSSVAGTSGRFNEQFF
NA	TRBV6-1	NA	TRBJ2-6	TGTGCCAGCAGTGAATTGGGCGCTGGGGCCAACGTCCTGACTTTC	CASSELGAGANVLTF
TRBD2	TRBV28	NA	TRBJ2-3	TGTGCCAGCAGTTTAACTAGCGGGAGGACAGATACGCAGTATTTT	CASSLTSGRTDTQYF
NA	TRBV9	once	TRBJ2-6	TGTGCCAGCAGCGTTGAGAGAGACTCTGGGGCCAACGTCCTGACTTTC	CASSVERDSGANVLTF
NA	TRBV15	NA	TRBJ2-7	TGTGCCACCAGCAGAAAAACCCAAGGAAACCCCTACGAGCAGTACTTC	CATSRKTQGNPYEQYF